This is a list of T cell receptor beta chains from one sample in a study of blood T cell repertoires in COVID-19. Assay: immunoSEQ multiplex PCR; the TCRdb copy retains only in-frame clones and omits some. The sample records around 300,000 clones, about 85% being singletons. The source material was peripheral blood. The source is a human donor in a cohort sampled during active COVID-19. Both conserved end residues are part of each CDR3. D genes are given only for firm matches. Not all rows give a size; the values are once, few, many and, for expanded clones, a class.

J | size | length | V | D | CDR3 | DNA
TRBJ2-7 | few | 10 | TRBV20-1 | . | CSATQYEQYF | TGCAGTGCTACCCAATACGAGCAGTACTTC
TRBJ2-1 | . | 17 | TRBV5-4 | TRBD2 | CASSLLASGRAGNEQFF | TGTGCCAGCAGCTTGTTGGCTAGCGGGAGGGCGGGCAATGAGCAGTTCTTC
TRBJ1-1 | . | 14 | TRBV9 | TRBD1 | CASSLRTGHTEAFF | TGTGCCAGCAGCCTCCGGACAGGTCACACTGAAGCTTTCTTT
TRBJ1-1 | once | 15 | TRBV6-5 | . | CASSSQGPAGTEAFF | TGTGCCAGCAGTTCCCAGGGGCCCGCGGGCACTGAAGCTTTCTTT
TRBJ1-5 | . | 15 | TRBV6-2/TRBV6-3 | . | CASSLHQARNQPQHF | TGTGCCAGCAGCCTACATCAGGCTCGCAATCAGCCCCAGCATTTT
TRBJ2-7 | . | 11 | TRBV7-9 | TRBD2 | CASTSGYEQYF | TGTGCCAGTACTAGCGGCTACGAGCAGTACTTC
TRBJ2-7 | . | 18 | TRBV27 | . | CASSPTGVLGSYSYEQYF | TGTGCCAGCAGCCCAACGGGGGTCCTGGGGTCCTACTCCTACGAGCAGTACTTC
TRBJ2-1 | . | 19 | TRBV9 | . | CASSVALTGRRGGHNEQFF | TGTGCCAGCAGCGTAGCCCTTACGGGTAGGCGGGGTGGGCACAATGAGCAGTTCTTC
TRBJ2-1 | . | 13 | TRBV25-1 | . | CASSDQGYNEQFF | TGTGCCAGCAGTGATCAGGGATACAATGAGCAGTTCTTC
TRBJ2-7 | . | 13 | TRBV27 | . | CASRDTGFDEQYF | TGTGCCAGCCGGGACACAGGGTTCGACGAGCAGTACTTC
TRBJ2-2 | . | 14 | TRBV18 | . | CASSPLANTGELFF | TGTGCCAGCTCACCACTAGCCAACACCGGGGAGCTGTTTTTT
TRBJ1-2 | . | 13 | TRBV11-2 | . | CASSSTGLAGYTF | TGTGCCAGCAGCTCTACAGGGTTGGCTGGCTACACCTTC
TRBJ2-5 | few | 16 | TRBV6-5 | TRBD1 | CASSYSGAGGWETQYF | TGTGCCAGCAGTTACTCGGGGGCAGGGGGCTGGGAGACCCAGTACTTC
TRBJ2-1 | . | 16 | TRBV27 | . | CASSSQATQTYNEQFF | TGTGCCAGCAGTTCTCAGGCGACACAAACCTACAATGAGCAGTTCTTC
TRBJ2-7 | . | 16 | TRBV4-3 | TRBD2 | CASSQGLGGSYYEQYF | TGCGCCAGCAGCCAAGGTTTGGGAGGGAGCTACTACGAGCAGTACTTC
TRBJ2-1 | . | 14 | TRBV5-1 | TRBD1 | CASSFRDRPPEQFF | TGCGCCAGCAGCTTCCGGGACAGGCCCCCTGAGCAGTTCTTC
TRBJ2-4 | . | 22 | TRBV3-1/TRBV3-2 | TRBD2 | CASSQESPGAGEAVGAKNIQYF | TGTGCCAGCAGCCAAGAATCCCCCGGGGCGGGAGAGGCGGTAGGAGCCAAAAACATTCAGTACTTC
TRBJ2-7 | . | 15 | TRBV3-1/TRBV3-2 | TRBD2 | CASSQVGLGIYEQYF | TGTGCCAGCAGCCAAGTGGGACTAGGCATCTACGAGCAGTACTTC
TRBJ2-7 | . | 12 | TRBV10-3 | . | CAISEPRGEQYF | TGTGCCATCAGTGAGCCTAGGGGCGAGCAGTACTTC
TRBJ2-7 | . | 15 | TRBV28 | TRBD1 | CASSHPTGALREQYF | TGTGCCAGCAGCCACCCGACAGGGGCCCTACGGGAGCAGTACTTC
TRBJ1-1 | . | 14 | TRBV4-3 | TRBD1 | CASSQDRGHSEAFF | TGCGCCAGCAGCCAAGACAGGGGGCATAGTGAAGCTTTCTTT
TRBJ2-7 | . | 15 | TRBV5-1 | TRBD2 | CASSLVALAGGEQYF | TGCGCCAGCAGCTTGGTAGCGCTAGCGGGAGGCGAGCAGTACTTC
TRBJ2-7 | . | 11 | TRBV7-2 | . | CASSLNGEQYF | TGTGCCAGCAGCCTGAACGGGGAGCAGTACTTC
TRBJ1-2 | . | 15 | TRBV28 | . | CASSSMAAGFHGYTF | TGTGCCAGCAGTTCCATGGCGGCGGGGTTTCATGGCTACACCTTC
TRBJ2-2 | . | 17 | TRBV4-1 | TRBD1 | CASSQVASGQWTGELFF | TGCGCCAGCAGCCAAGTCGCCTCGGGACAGTGGACCGGGGAGCTGTTTTTT
TRBJ2-7 | few | 15 | TRBV11-2 | . | CASSLDAVRTYEQYF | TGTGCCAGCAGCTTAGATGCGGTCCGGACCTACGAGCAGTACTTC
TRBJ2-3 | . | 14 | TRBV5-1 | . | CASSLGQNTDTQYF | TGCGCCAGCAGCTTGGGACAGAACACAGATACGCAGTATTTT
TRBJ2-5 | . | 13 | TRBV18 | . | CASSADSGETQYF | TGTGCCAGCTCGGCAGACTCGGGGGAGACCCAGTACTTC
TRBJ1-4 | . | 13 | TRBV29-1 | . | CSATIATNEKLFF | TGCAGCGCTACAATTGCAACTAATGAAAAACTGTTTTTT
TRBJ2-1 | . | 15 | TRBV6-2/TRBV6-3 | . | CASSSLAVSYNEQFF | TGTGCCAGCAGTTCGTTAGCGGTCTCCTACAATGAGCAGTTCTTC
TRBJ1-3 | once | 14 | TRBV30 | . | CAWSVAVRGNTIYF | TGTGCCTGGAGTGTCGCGGTCCGCGGAAACACCATATATTTT
TRBJ2-3 | . | 14 | TRBV7-2 | TRBD2 | CASSYGLATDTQYF | TGTGCCAGCAGCTACGGACTAGCCACAGATACGCAGTATTTT
TRBJ1-2 | . | 14 | TRBV28 | TRBD1 | CASSPLTGAQGYTF | TGTGCCAGCAGTCCCTTGACAGGGGCCCAGGGCTACACCTTC
TRBJ2-5 | . | 16 | TRBV5-1 | . | CASSLGVGAHLETQYF | TGCGCCAGCAGCTTAGGGGTAGGGGCGCATCTAGAGACCCAGTACTTC
TRBJ2-7 | . | 14 | TRBV6-2/TRBV6-3 | . | CASSYEGDVYEQYF | TGTGCCAGCAGTTACGAGGGGGATGTCTACGAGCAGTACTTC
TRBJ2-3 | . | 16 | TRBV7-8 | TRBD2 | CASSFLAGAVVDTQYF | TGTGCCAGCAGCTTCCTTGCGGGAGCGGTAGTAGATACGCAGTATTTT
TRBJ1-4 | . | 14 | TRBV29-1 | TRBD1 | CSVGTGTANEKLFF | TGCAGCGTGGGAACCGGGACAGCTAATGAAAAACTGTTTTTT
TRBJ2-6 | . | 16 | TRBV3-1/TRBV3-2 | . | CASSPFRDSGANVLTF | TGTGCCAGCAGCCCTTTCAGGGACTCTGGGGCCAACGTCCTGACTTTC
TRBJ2-7 | . | 13 | TRBV28 | TRBD1 | CASSRGGTGLLSF | TGTGCCAGCAGTAGGGGGGGGACAGGGCTTCTCTCCTTC
TRBJ1-3 | . | 16 | TRBV7-9 | TRBD1 | CASSPGQGAAGNTIYF | TGTGCCAGCAGCCCGGGACAGGGAGCCGCTGGAAACACCATATATTTT
TRBJ2-7 | . | 15 | TRBV4-1 | . | CASSQRTEVPYEQYF | TGCGCCAGCAGCCAAAGGACTGAGGTCCCTTACGAGCAGTACTTC
TRBJ1-2 | once | 11 | TRBV20-1 | . | CRVSGGFGYTF | TGCAGAGTCTCGGGGGGCTTTGGCTACACCTTC
TRBJ1-2 | . | 13 | TRBV7-8 | TRBD1 | CASSLRQGAVGTF | TGTGCCAGCAGCCTCAGACAGGGGGCGGTAGGAACCTTC
TRBJ2-1 | once | 16 | TRBV6-2/TRBV6-3 | . | CASSPRGAGGYNEQFF | TGTGCCAGCAGTCCCAGGGGGGCGGGAGGCTACAATGAGCAGTTCTTC
TRBJ2-7 | . | 13 | TRBV28 | . | CASSADFPYEQYF | TGTGCCAGCAGTGCGGACTTTCCCTACGAGCAGTACTTC
TRBJ1-5 | few | 12 | TRBV10-2 | . | CASSELSQPQHF | TGCGCCAGCAGTGAGCTGAGTCAGCCCCAGCATTTT
TRBJ2-2 | once | 15 | TRBV5-1 | . | CASSLDWLDTGELFF | TGCGCCAGCAGCTTGGATTGGCTGGACACCGGGGAGCTGTTTTTT
TRBJ2-5 | . | 15 | TRBV4-1 | . | CASSQDWGSQETQYF | TGCGCCAGCAGCCAAGACTGGGGCAGTCAAGAGACCCAGTACTTC
TRBJ1-1 | . | 14 | TRBV5-1 | . | CASSPGQRNTEAFF | TGCGCCAGCAGCCCAGGACAGAGAAACACTGAAGCTTTCTTT
TRBJ2-1 | . | 14 | TRBV11-2 | . | CASSLEVTRVEQFF | TGTGCCAGCAGCTTAGAGGTCACCCGGGTTGAGCAGTTCTTC
TRBJ1-2 | . | 14 | TRBV4-3 | . | CASSQEGQGPGYTF | TGCGCCAGCAGCCAAGAAGGGCAGGGTCCTGGCTACACCTTC
TRBJ2-4 | . | 16 | TRBV27 | TRBD2 | CASSSYLGGFGNIQYF | TGTGCCAGCAGTTCTTACCTGGGAGGGTTCGGAAACATTCAGTACTTC
TRBJ1-6 | . | 15 | TRBV11-2 | . | CASRASQLPPSPLHF | TGTGCCAGCAGAGCATCTCAACTACCCCCTTCACCCCTCCACTTT
TRBJ1-1 | . | 14 | TRBV7-9 | . | CASSLNTWNTEAFF | TGTGCCAGCAGCCTTAATACTTGGAACACTGAAGCTTTCTTT
TRBJ1-5 | once | 15 | TRBV19 | . | CASRVNRDGNQPQHF | TGTGCCAGTAGGGTAAACAGGGATGGCAATCAGCCCCAGCATTTT
TRBJ1-5 | . | 14 | TRBV19 | . | CASSHGQLYQPQHF | TGTGCCAGTAGTCATGGACAGCTGTATCAGCCCCAGCATTTT
TRBJ1-1 | . | 13 | TRBV27 | . | CASSRIGGTEAFF | TGTGCCAGCAGCCGTATCGGGGGGACTGAAGCTTTCTTT
TRBJ1-3 | . | 15 | TRBV28 | . | CASTSGGTVGNTIYF | TGTGCCAGCACCTCGGGCGGGACGGTCGGAAACACCATATATTTT
TRBJ2-1 | . | 14 | TRBV6-5 | . | CASSSRGVRNEQFF | TGTGCCAGCAGTTCCCGGGGTGTACGTAATGAGCAGTTCTTC
TRBJ2-3 | . | 15 | TRBV3-1/TRBV3-2 | . | CASSQRVLSTDTQYF | TGTGCCAGCAGTCAGCGGGTCCTAAGCACAGATACGCAGTATTTT